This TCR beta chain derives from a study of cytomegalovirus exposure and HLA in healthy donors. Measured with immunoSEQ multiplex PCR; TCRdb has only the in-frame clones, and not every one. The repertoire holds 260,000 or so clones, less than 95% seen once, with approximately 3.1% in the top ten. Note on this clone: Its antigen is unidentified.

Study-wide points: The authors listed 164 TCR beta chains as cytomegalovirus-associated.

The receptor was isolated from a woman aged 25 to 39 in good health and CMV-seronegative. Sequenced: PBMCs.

The CDR3 DNA reads as TGTGCCAGTAGGGTACGGGAGGGCCGGTACGAGCAGTACTTC. This codes for CASRVREGRYEQYF. The chain recombines TRBV19 with TRBJ2-7; 8 bases map to TRBD2. CDR1 and CDR2 (germline): LNHDA, SQIVND (reference sequence). CDR3 length: 14 amino acids. V lost 6 bases and J lost 4; bases outside the gene matches: 8.